This is a list of T cell receptor beta chains from one sample in a study of chemoradiotherapy in HPV16-positive cancers. The assay was immunoSEQ multiplex PCR, and TCRdb's table has in-frame clones only and misses some. The table shows about 880 clones, with roughly a third occurring only once. The material was obtained from a patient who underwent chemoradiotherapy. Every receptor here comes from a human donor with HPV-associated anogenital cancer. The CDR3 runs from the conserved cysteine through the conserved F or W. The D gene is left open where the match is weak. Only some rows state a clone size, as once, few, many or a class for expanded clones.

size,V,D,J,CDR3,DNA
few,TRBV2,TRBD1,TRBJ2-7,CAMDRENSYEQYF,TGTGCCATGGACAGGGAAAACTCGTACGAGCAGTACTTC
.,TRBV6-5,.,TRBJ2-7,CASSYRGGGYEQYF,TGTGCCAGCAGTTACAGGGGGGGAGGCTACGAGCAGTACTTC
few,TRBV6-5,.,TRBJ1-6,CASSYSDNSPLHF,TGTGCCAGCAGTTACAGTGATAATTCACCCCTCCACTTT
.,TRBV9,.,TRBJ2-1,CASSGNNEQFF,TGTGCCAGCAGCGGTAACAATGAGCAGTTCTTC
.,TRBV4-1,.,TRBJ1-5,CASSQVGQPQHF,TGCGCCAGCAGCCAAGTGGGACAGCCCCAGCATTTT
.,TRBV9,TRBD1,TRBJ2-1,CASSVGQGLGNEQFF,TGTGCCAGCAGCGTAGGACAGGGGTTGGGTAATGAGCAGTTCTTC
few,TRBV28,.,TRBJ1-4,CASRDRSGEKLFF,TGTGCCAGCCGAGACAGGTCCGGCGAAAAACTGTTTTTT
large,TRBV18,TRBD2,TRBJ2-1,CASSPPAGSSYNEQFF,TGTGCCAGCTCACCTCCAGCGGGGAGCTCCTACAATGAGCAGTTCTTC
.,TRBV20-1,TRBD1,TRBJ2-2,CSAWDRAELFF,TGCAGTGCTTGGGACAGGGCGGAGCTGTTTTTT
.,TRBV5-1,TRBD1,TRBJ2-7,CASSPGTGSYEQYF,TGCGCCAGCAGTCCCGGGACAGGCTCCTACGAGCAGTACTTC
.,TRBV28,TRBD2,TRBJ2-7,CASSPGTRSYSYEQYF,TGTGCCAGCAGTCCCGGGACTAGATCGTACTCCTACGAGCAGTACTTC
few,TRBV5-1,TRBD1,TRBJ1-2,CASSLTGGTVYGYTF,TGCGCCAGCAGCTTAACAGGGGGCACAGTCTATGGCTACACCTTC
.,TRBV6-5,.,TRBJ1-1,CASSYDMRTEAFF,TGTGCCAGCAGTTACGACATGAGAACTGAAGCTTTCTTT
.,TRBV10-1,TRBD2,TRBJ2-7,CASNRTSGDSYEQYF,TGCGCCAGCAACAGGACTAGCGGGGACTCCTACGAGCAGTACTTC
few,TRBV6-1,.,TRBJ1-2,CASSEERAWNYGYTF,TGTGCCAGCAGTGAAGAGAGGGCTTGGAACTATGGCTACACCTTC
few,TRBV30,.,TRBJ1-1,CAWSGAPRVAFF,TGTGCCTGGAGCGGGGCCCCTAGAGTTGCTTTCTTT
.,TRBV5-1,.,TRBJ1-3,CASSLTVSGNTIYF,TGCGCCAGCAGCTTAACAGTCTCTGGAAACACCATATATTTT
.,TRBV9,TRBD1,TRBJ2-5,CASSVALTGEETQYF,TGTGCCAGCAGCGTAGCTCTGACAGGGGAAGAGACCCAGTACTTC
few,TRBV4-1,.,TRBJ1-4,CASSQDVANEKLFF,TGCGCCAGCAGCCAAGACGTCGCTAATGAAAAACTGTTTTTT
few,TRBV27,.,TRBJ2-1,CASSSVGHFNEQFF,TGTGCCAGCAGTAGTGTTGGACATTTTAATGAGCAGTTCTTC
.,TRBV15,.,TRBJ2-5,CATSRDVANWETQYF,TGTGCCACCAGCAGAGATGTGGCAAATTGGGAGACCCAGTACTTC
once,TRBV9,TRBD1,TRBJ2-5,CASSAKQGWEETQYF,TGTGCCAGCAGCGCTAAACAGGGGTGGGAAGAGACCCAGTACTTC
few,TRBV6-5,.,TRBJ2-3,CASSGGYTDTQYF,TGTGCCAGCAGCGGGGGCTACACAGATACGCAGTATTTT
.,TRBV29-1,.,TRBJ1-1,CSVGGVLNTEAFF,TGCAGCGTTGGTGGCGTCCTGAACACTGAAGCTTTCTTT
.,TRBV7-2,TRBD1,TRBJ2-7,CASSLDRGADEQYF,TGTGCCAGCAGCTTAGACAGGGGTGCGGACGAGCAGTACTTC